The next 25 T cell receptor beta chains were all read from a single sample in a study of T cell responses to AZD1222 COVID-19 vaccine. Method: immunoSEQ multiplex PCR; TCRdb's copy keeps in-frame clones and lacks some. This sample yields 100,000 or so clones, of which approximately 90% are seen a single time; 2% to 3% belongs to the top ten. The sample was peripheral blood, taken on day 0 of AZD1222 vaccination. Receptors originate from an adult in good health.

The chain has TRBV6-2 or TRBV6-3 and TRBJ2-7; TRBD2 aligns across 12 bases. CDR3 size: 15 residues. The V gene end was trimmed by 5 bases and the J gene end by 6 bases; junction bases not matched to a gene: 8. Germline-derived CDR1 and CDR2 are MNHEY and SVGEGT. The CDR3 region has the DNA TGTGCCAGCAGTCTAGCGGGAGGGTCTCTCGGCGAGCAGTACTTC. This encodes CASSLAGGSLGEQYF.

The chain recombines TRBV27 with TRBJ2-5; 8 bases are shared with TRBD1. V gave up 6 bases and J gave up 3 bases; unmatched junction bases: 3. The CDR3 loop spans 13 amino acids. CDR1 and CDR2 from the germline V gene are MNHEY and SMNVEV (reference sequence). CDR3: CASRKDREETQYF. The CDR3 DNA sequence: TGTGCCAGCAGAAAGGACAGGGAAGAGACCCAGTACTTC.

The V call is TRBV5-6, the J call TRBJ2-1; tentative D call: TRBD1 (5 bases). CDR1 SGHDT and CDR2 YYEEEE come from the germline V gene. V lost 5 bases and J lost 10, with 10 bases in between. The CDR3 is 11 residues long. Here the CDR3 reads CASSFGQEQFF. For the CDR3, the DNA is TGTGCCAGCAGTTTTGGACAAGAGCAGTTCTTC.

This clone appeared a few times. This chain links TRBV19 with TRBJ1-2; TRBD1 matches 8 bases. There are 11 residues in the CDR3. In germline, CDR1 is LNHDA, CDR2 SQIVND (reference sequence). Germline trimming cut 10 bases from V and 8 bases from J; bases unmatched to any gene: 6. The CDR3 DNA is TGTGCCACCGGACAGGGTCTCGGCTACACCTTC. Its protein product is CATGQGLGYTF. Based on the CDR3 plus reference TRBV19 and TRBJ1-2, the full variable domain is DGGITQSPKYLFRKEGQNVTLSCEQNLNHDAMYWYRQDPGQGLRLIYYSQIVNDFQKGDIAEGYSVSREKKESFPLTVTSAQKNPTAFYLCATGQGLGYTFGSGTRLTVV.

This chain joins TRBV4-2 and TRBJ1-6, with D possibly matching TRBD1 (5 bases). Germline V lookup: CDR1 LGHNA, CDR2 YNFKEQ. The germline V and J ends were trimmed by 4 bases and 8 bases, with 33 bases remaining between them. This CDR3 spans 21 amino acids. The chain's CDR3 is CASSPTPGRALSPFRHSPLHF. The CDR3 DNA follows: TGTGCCAGCAGCCCGACCCCTGGCAGGGCCCTTTCCCCATTCCGGCATTCACCCCTCCACTTT.

The V and J genes are TRBV6-6 and TRBJ2-3, with D tentatively TRBD2 (5 bases). The length of the CDR3 is 15 residues. Germline V gene data show CDR1 as MNHNY and CDR2 as SVGAGI (reference sequence). The V gene lost 8 bases and the J gene lost 5 bases, with 20 bases spanning the gap. For the CDR3, the DNA is TGTGCCAGCCACACCCCCAAGTCCCGGGGAGATACGCAGTATTTT. It translates to CASHTPKSRGDTQYF.

Only one count was recorded for this clone. The genes are TRBV5-5 and TRBJ1-6, with 7 bases identical to TRBD1. This CDR3 is built from 14 residues. The ends lost 2 bases at V and 7 bases at J; junction bases unmatched: 3. Germline V gene data show CDR1 as SGHKS and CDR2 as YYEKEE (reference sequence). The CDR3 nucleotides read TGTGCCAGCAGCTTAGGGGGCTGGAATTCACCCCTCCACTTT. Encoded protein: CASSLGGWNSPLHF.

This chain links TRBV7-9 with TRBJ1-1; tentative D call: TRBD1 (6 bases). V lost 5 bases and J lost 1, with 8 bases in between. The CDR3 sequence is 13 residues long. Germline lookup yields CDR1 SEHNR and CDR2 FQNEAQ (reference sequence). CDR3 region: CASSRGGNTEAFF. The CDR3 DNA reads TGTGCCAGCAGCCGAGGGGGGAACACTGAAGCTTTCTTT.

The V gene is TRBV24-1, the J gene TRBJ2-7, with TRBD2 identical over 7 bases. V was pared by 3 bases and J by 7 bases, with 2 bases of the junction left unmatched. The CDR3 contains 12 residues. The germline CDR1 and CDR2 sequences are KGHDR and SFDVKD. CDR3 residues: CATSDPGLEQYF. In DNA, the CDR3 is TGTGCCACCAGTGATCCGGGACTAGAGCAGTACTTC.

This clone came up once. This chain joins TRBV9 and TRBJ1-2; possible D gene TRBD1, 6 bases. Per the germline V gene, CDR1 is SGDLS and CDR2 is YYNGEE. V was trimmed by 0 bases and J by 2 bases, leaving 11 bases between them. CDR3 length: 15 amino acids. CDR3 nucleotides: TGTGCCAGCAGCGTAGCCCGGACAGAGAACTATGGCTACACCTTC. Amino acid sequence: CASSVARTENYGYTF.

The V and J genes are TRBV2 and TRBJ2-7, with 8 bases that match TRBD2. Germline-derived CDR1 and CDR2 are SNHLY and FYNNEI. The CDR3 sequence is 15 residues long. V was pared by 4 bases and J by 6 bases, with 11 bases of the junction left unmatched. The CDR3 DNA reads TGTGCCAGCAGTGGGTTTGGCGGGAGGTACGCCGAGCAGTACTTC. Protein sequence: CASSGFGGRYAEQYF.

The chain carries TRBV4-1 and TRBJ2-3, with 8 bases aligning to TRBD2. Per germline, CDR1 MGHRA and CDR2 YSYEKL. The ends lost 2 bases at V and 3 bases at J; junction bases unmatched: 4. The CDR3 length is 15 residues. The CDR3 sequence is CASSQFSGETDTQYF. The CDR3 DNA reads TGCGCCAGCAGCCAATTTAGCGGGGAGACAGATACGCAGTATTTT.

J is TRBJ1-6 and V is TRBV18; unclear D gene. The germline V gene has CDR1 KGHSH and CDR2 LQKENI. The CDR3 contains 12 residues. Trimming cost V 3 bases and J 9 bases, with 6 bases left between them. CDR3 DNA sequence: TGTGCCAGCTCACCGGTGGGTTCACCCCTCCACTTT. Translating it yields CASSPVGSPLHF.

The gene calls are TRBV2 and TRBJ2-1; maybe TRBD2 (7 bases). CDR1 and CDR2 (germline): SNHLY, FYNNEI. Trimming stripped 6 bases from V and 8 bases from J, with 11 bases between. The CDR3 length is 12 residues. CDR3 in amino acids: CASSWGGHEQFF. As DNA, the CDR3 is TGTGCCAGCAGCTGGGGGGGCCATGAGCAGTTCTTC.

The rearrangement joins TRBV4-3 to TRBJ1-5; D possibly corresponds to TRBD1 (6 bases). V lost 0 bases and J lost 7, with 10 bases in between. CDR3 length: 14 residues. In germline, CDR1 is LGHNA, CDR2 YSLEER. The CDR3 nucleotides are TGCGCCAGCAGCCAAGAAACAGGGAGGCAGCCCCAGCATTTT. Translated: CASSQETGRQPQHF.

The rearrangement uses TRBV12-3 or TRBV12-4 and TRBJ1-4; no clear D gene. This CDR3 is built from 13 residues. Trimming left V 7 bases short and J 8 bases short, with 14 bases between. The CDR3 DNA reads TGTGCCAGCACCCCTACGCATGGAGAAAAACTGTTTTTT. It yields the protein CASTPTHGEKLFF.

The V and J genes are TRBV7-9 and TRBJ2-1, with D perhaps matching TRBD2 (6 bases). CDR3 length equals 16 residues. Germline CDR1 is SEHNR and CDR2 is FQNEAQ (reference sequence). Deletions cut 5 bases from V and 0 bases from J, with 14 bases between. DNA for the CDR3: TGTGCCAGCAGCCTACCGGGACTGAGCTCCTACAATGAGCAGTTCTTC. Amino acid sequence: CASSLPGLSSYNEQFF.

CDR3: CASTPRGTYNSPLHF. In nucleotides, the CDR3 is TGTGCCAGCACCCCCAGGGGGACCTATAATTCACCCCTCCACTTT. This sequence joins TRBV6-5 and TRBJ1-6; 7 bases are a match to TRBD1. The CDR3 totals 15 residues. V lost 7 bases, J lost 2 bases, and 5 bases stayed unmatched. Germline V lookup: CDR1 MNHEY, CDR2 SVGAGI.

This clone was seen a handful of times. The chain couples TRBV5-1 to TRBJ2-3; D is perhaps TRBD1 or TRBD2 (5 bases each). Germline lookup yields CDR1 SGHRS and CDR2 YFSETQ. V lost 4 bases and J 2 bases, leaving 11 bases between the germline ends. The CDR3 sequence is 14 residues long. The CDR3 region has the DNA TGCGCCAGCAGCCCGGGGCAGGACACAGATACGCAGTATTTT. It specifies CASSPGQDTDTQYF.

V and J are TRBV27 and TRBJ1-2; 7 bases line up with TRBD1. The CDR3 is 14 amino acids. Looked up from germline, CDR1 is MNHEY and CDR2 is SMNVEV (reference sequence). J gave up 4 bases and V 5 bases, and 7 bases lay outside the gene matches. The CDR3 is CASSTGRGLYGYTF. Here the CDR3 DNA reads TGTGCCAGCAGTACGGGTAGGGGGCTCTATGGCTACACCTTC.

This clone appeared once. The chain combines TRBV19 with TRBJ2-7; 7 bases line up with TRBD2. CDR1 is LNHDA and CDR2 is SQIVND in the germline V gene (reference sequence). V dropped 3 bases and J dropped 2; count of bases not matched to a gene: 7. This CDR3 has 15 residues. CDR3 amino acids: CASSIGGEGTYEQYF. CDR3 nucleotides: TGTGCCAGTAGTATTGGGGGGGAGGGTACCTACGAGCAGTACTTC. The entire variable domain, with the rest obtained from reference TRBV19 and TRBJ2-7, is as follows: DGGITQSPKYLFRKEGQNVTLSCEQNLNHDAMYWYRQDPGQGLRLIYYSQIVNDFQKGDIAEGYSVSREKKESFPLTVTSAQKNPTAFYLCASSIGGEGTYEQYFGPGTRLTVT.

The chain has TRBV6-2 or TRBV6-3 and TRBJ2-7; D possibly corresponds to TRBD1 (6 bases). V lost 0 bases and J 3 bases, leaving 12 bases between the germline ends. Germline lookup yields CDR1 MNHEY and CDR2 SVGEGT. The CDR3 sequence is 15 residues long. The CDR3 DNA reads TGTGCCAGCAGTTACTCTATAACAGGGAACTACGAGCAGTACTTC. Its protein is CASSYSITGNYEQYF.

V usage is TRBV6-5 and J usage is TRBJ1-2; D gene unclear. Trimming removed 10 bases from V and 4 bases from J, with 16 bases in between. CDR1 and CDR2 from the germline V gene are MNHEY and SVGAGI. This CDR3 contains 13 residues. The CDR3 DNA reads TGTGCCACCCACAGCGGTGCTAGCTATGGCTACACCTTC. This sequence encodes CATHSGASYGYTF.

The sample holds one count of this clone. J is TRBJ2-7 and V is TRBV19; possibly TRBD1 for D (6 bases). Trimming cost V 5 bases and J 2 bases, with 13 bases left between them. CDR3 length: 14 residues. In germline, CDR1 is LNHDA, CDR2 SQIVND (reference sequence). DNA for the CDR3: TGTGCCAGTAGTCTTACAGGGTCCACCTACGAGCAGTACTTC. It translates to CASSLTGSTYEQYF.

The rearrangement uses TRBV6-5 and TRBJ2-7; TRBD2 might be the D (7 bases). Germline CDR1 is MNHEY and CDR2 is SVGAGI. The V gene lost 6 bases and the J gene lost 4 bases, with 16 bases spanning the gap. CDR3 length: 14 amino acids. The DNA for the CDR3 is TGTGCCAGCAGAAGGGGGGAGGGCAGTTACGAGCAGTACTTC. This translates into CASRRGEGSYEQYF.